Below are 27 T cell receptor beta chains sequenced from a single sample in a study of type 1 regulatory T cells. In TCRdb, the reads were re-called with MiXCR into one record per CDR3 protein. The sample carries tens of thousands of distinct CDR3 sequences, 9.5% to 15% recorded once. These receptors have no known antigen. Sequencing input: cultured non-Tr1 T cells, either the whole culture or a sorted T cell fraction (not recorded which). The receptor source for this set is a human donor in good health.

This clonotype has just a few counts. The genes are TRBV7-3 and TRBJ2-2; D remains ambiguous. The CDR3 totals 13 residues. Germline lookup yields CDR1 SGHTA and CDR2 FQGTGA. V dropped 5 bases and J dropped 4 bases, with 8 bases sitting between them. Here the CDR3 reads CASSGIITGELFF. The CDR3 DNA reads TGTGCCAGCAGCGGGATCATCACCGGGGAGCTGTTTTTT.

This clonotype appeared a few times. V is TRBV7-2 and J is TRBJ2-7, with D perhaps TRBD1 (5 bases). The CDR3 sequence is 14 residues long. V lost 3 bases, J lost 3 bases, and 12 bases lay in between. Germline CDR1 SGHTA, CDR2 FQGNSA. The CDR3 DNA reads as TGTGCCAGCAGCTTGGGGCTAGTTGTCTACGAGCAGTACTTC. Amino acid sequence: CASSLGLVVYEQYF. The whole variable domain, remainder taken from reference TRBV7-2 and TRBJ2-7, is GAGVSQSPSNKVTEKGKDVELRCDPISGHTALYWYRQSLGQGLEFLIYFQGNSAPDKSGLPSDRFSAERTGGSVSTLTIQRTQQEDSAVYLCASSLGLVVYEQYFGPGTRLTVT.

A remark on this clonotype: Just one base apart from a much larger clone, this may be a read error. The genes are TRBV12-3 or TRBV12-4 and TRBJ2-6, with D tentatively TRBD2 (7 bases). The CDR3 is 15 amino acids. Deletions cut 7 bases from V and 2 bases from J, with 12 bases between. The DNA of the CDR3 is TGTGCCAGCATGTTAGGGGGGGCTGGGGCCAACGTCCTGACTTTC. Its translation is CASMLGGAGANVLTF.

This clonotype has a handful of counts. The chain's CDR3 is CASSVAEGNSPLHF. In DNA, the CDR3 is TGTGCCAGCAGTGTGGCGGAGGGTAATTCACCCCTCCACTTT. This chain links TRBV6-1 with TRBJ1-6; D is unresolved. Germline V CDR1 and CDR2: MNHNS, SASEGT. V lost 4 bases to trimming and J lost 6 bases, with 10 bases between them. The CDR3 extends over 14 amino acids.

The chain is built from TRBV3-1 and TRBJ2-3; D is unclear. Germline loops: CDR1 LGHDT, CDR2 YNNKEL (reference sequence). The CDR3 covers 10 residues. V lost 10 bases and J 5 bases, leaving 7 bases between the germline ends. The CDR3 reads CANLQDTQYF. The CDR3 DNA sequence: TGTGCCAACTTGCAAGATACGCAGTATTTT.

This clonotype was recorded at least ten times. The J gene is TRBJ2-2, the V gene TRBV5-5; D tentatively fits TRBD1 or TRBD2 (5 bases each). The CDR3 runs 15 residues. Germline-derived CDR1 and CDR2 are SGHKS and YYEKEE (reference sequence). Trimming left V 4 bases short and J 1 base short, with 11 bases between. The CDR3, as DNA: TGTGCCAGCAGCCCCGGGACGGTGAACACCGGGGAGCTGTTTTTT. Protein sequence: CASSPGTVNTGELFF.

V gene TRBV5-1 combines with J gene TRBJ2-4; 9 bases fit TRBD1. The V segment lost 4 bases and the J segment 7 bases; nucleotides outside the gene matches: 6. CDR1 is SGHRS, CDR2 YFSETQ, per germline. The CDR3 sequence is 14 residues long. CDR3 nucleotides: TGCGCCAGCAGCCCAGCGGGACAGGGTAACATTCAGTACTTC. Encoded protein: CASSPAGQGNIQYF.

This clonotype was detected many times. The chain couples TRBV20-1 to TRBJ1-6; 8 bases map to TRBD1. CDR3 length: 12 residues. Trimming at V came to 5 bases and at J to 9 bases, leaving 3 bases not matched to a gene. Per the germline V gene, CDR1 is DFQATT and CDR2 is SNEGSKA (reference sequence). CDR3 coding DNA: TGCAGTGCTGCAGGGGGCGGTTCACCCCTCCACTTT. This translates into CSAAGGGSPLHF.

In this sample, this clonotype turned up a few times. The chain has TRBV5-4 and TRBJ2-7; 8 bases align to TRBD2. The CDR3 consists of 13 residues. Trimming took 4 bases from V and 6 from J; bases not matched to a gene: 6. Germline V gene sequence: CDR1 SGHNT, CDR2 YYREEE (reference sequence). Here the CDR3 reads CASSPGLAAEQYF. The CDR3 nucleotides read TGTGCCAGCAGCCCAGGACTAGCCGCCGAGCAGTACTTC.

This clonotype has a handful of counts. CDR3 sequence (DNA): TGTGCCAGCAGCCGTGGACTAGCGGCTTACAATGAGCAGTTCTTC. Translated: CASSRGLAAYNEQFF. The V gene is TRBV7-3, the J gene TRBJ2-1, with TRBD2 identical over 10 bases. This CDR3 contains 15 residues. Germline V gene data show CDR1 as SGHTA and CDR2 as FQGTGA. J was trimmed by 4 bases and V by 5 bases; bases with no gene match: 5.

This clonotype has at least ten counts. The chain is built from TRBV15 and TRBJ2-2; D is ambiguous. V dropped 9 bases and J dropped 6 bases, with 11 bases sitting between them. Germline V gene lookup returns CDR1 LNHNV and CDR2 YYDKDF (reference sequence). The CDR3 spans 12 residues. As DNA, the CDR3 is TGTGCCACTCAGGAAAGGGCCGGGGAGCTGTTTTTT. The encoded protein is CATQERAGELFF.

Only a few counts were recorded for this clonotype. The chain recombines TRBV7-2 with TRBJ2-1; TRBD1 agrees at 7 bases. This CDR3 has 13 amino acids. Trimming at V came to 5 bases and at J to 7 bases, leaving 5 bases not matched to a gene. The germline gives CDR1 SGHTA, CDR2 FQGNSA. The CDR3 protein is CASSQDRINEQFF. CDR3 nucleotides: TGTGCCAGCAGCCAGGACAGGATTAATGAGCAGTTCTTC.

The chain has TRBV4-1 and TRBJ2-7, with a possible D match to TRBD1 (5 bases). Germline lookup yields CDR1 MGHRA and CDR2 YSYEKL. The CDR3 runs 14 residues. Trimming took off 4 bases at V and 4 bases at J, with 14 bases between the two ends. CDR3 in amino acids: CASSLTSRGYEQYF. The CDR3 nucleotides read TGCGCCAGCAGCCTTACTTCTAGGGGATACGAGCAGTACTTC.

This clonotype was counted ten times or more. The gene calls are TRBV3-1 and TRBJ2-5, with D tentatively TRBD1 (7 bases). The CDR3 is 15 residues long. The V end was cut by 1 base, the J end by 1 base, with 10 bases between. Germline-derived CDR1 and CDR2 are LGHDT and YNNKEL (reference sequence). CDR3 loop: CASSQAGGSQETQYF. In nucleotides, the CDR3 is TGTGCCAGCAGCCAAGCAGGGGGGTCCCAAGAGACCCAGTACTTC.

The chain joins TRBV29-1 to TRBJ2-7; 8 nucleotides match TRBD1. After removal of 2 bases from V and 6 bases from J, the junction contained 6 bases not matched to a gene. Germline CDR1 is SQVTM and CDR2 is ANQGSEA. The CDR3 loop spans 13 amino acids. CDR3 in amino acids: CSVERQGASEQYF. DNA for the CDR3: TGCAGCGTTGAACGGCAGGGGGCTTCCGAGCAGTACTTC.

Ten or more counts support this clonotype. The chain carries TRBV27 and TRBJ2-2; D is unclear. Trimming stripped 8 bases from V and 6 bases from J, with 1 base between. The CDR3 covers 9 residues. Germline CDR1 is MNHEY and CDR2 is SMNVEV (reference sequence). CDR3: CASPGELFF. CDR3 DNA: TGTGCCAGCCCCGGGGAGCTGTTTTTT.

V is TRBV20-1 and J is TRBJ1-2; D gene uncertain. Deletions cut 7 bases from V and 8 bases from J, with 23 bases between. This CDR3 has 14 amino acids. Germline loops: CDR1 DFQATT, CDR2 SNEGSKA (reference sequence). This CDR3 reads CSGVSDNRGQGYTF. The CDR3 DNA reads as TGCAGTGGGGTTAGTGACAACCGAGGGCAGGGCTACACCTTC.

In its sample, this clonotype was seen many times. The chain uses TRBV25-1 and TRBJ2-3; 10 bases align to TRBD2. Germline V CDR1 and CDR2: MGHDK, SYGVNS. This CDR3 has 16 residues. V was clipped by 1 base and J by 5 bases; unmatched bases: 6. CDR3 nucleotides: TGTGCCAGCAGTGAATTCAGCGGGAGGGCCATAGATACGCAGTATTTT. Translated, it gives CASSEFSGRAIDTQYF.

Note on this clonotype: A read error may account for a junction end that differs from germline. The CDR3 DNA reads as TGTGCCAGCGCCGGGACCGCCTTT. Protein: CASAGTAF. V gene TRBV6-4 combines with J gene TRBJ2-3; D might be TRBD1 or TRBD2, each matching 5 bases. From germline, CDR1 is MRHNA and CDR2 SNTAGT. The CDR3 has 8 residues.

The chain employs TRBV20-1 and TRBJ2-7, with D perhaps matching TRBD2 (6 bases). Germline values: CDR1 DFQATT, CDR2 SNEGSKA (reference sequence). The CDR3 runs to 13 residues. The V and J ends lost 6 bases and 3 bases respectively, with 15 bases between them. CDR3 protein: CSAHGGNNYEQYF. Here the CDR3 DNA reads TGCAGTGCCCATGGGGGGAATAACTACGAGCAGTACTTC.

Many counts were recorded for this clonotype. The chain combines TRBV3-1 with TRBJ2-1, with D maybe TRBD2 (6 bases). Germline loops: CDR1 LGHDT, CDR2 YNNKEL (reference sequence). The CDR3 sequence is 15 residues long. The ends were cut back, 1 base at V and 6 bases at J, with 13 bases in the middle. For the CDR3, the DNA is TGTGCCAGCAGCCAAGTTCTGGCGACTAGCAATGAGCAGTTCTTC. Amino acid sequence: CASSQVLATSNEQFF.

This clonotype was seen many times. The V call is TRBV30, the J call TRBJ2-3; D gene unclear. V lost 2 bases and J lost 4, with 7 bases in between. This CDR3 is 12 amino acids long. Germline values: CDR1 GTSNPN, CDR2 SVGIG (reference sequence). In DNA form, the CDR3 reads TGTGCCTGGAGTTCCAGCTCAGATACGCAGTATTTT. It translates to CAWSSSSDTQYF.

The chain uses TRBV10-2 and TRBJ2-1; 10 positions match TRBD2. Germline V gives CDR1 WSHSY, CDR2 SAAADI. V gave up 5 bases and J gave up 8 bases; unmatched junction bases: 15. The CDR3 length is 17 residues. DNA of the CDR3: TGCGCCAGCAGTCCCCCTGGGCTAAGCGGGAGGGGAGATGAGCAGTTCTTC. It yields the protein CASSPPGLSGRGDEQFF.

The chain uses TRBV5-1 and TRBJ1-1, with 7 bases that match TRBD1. Losses at the gene ends were 4 bases for V and 5 bases for J; bases not matched to a gene: 14. Germline CDR1 SGHRS, CDR2 YFSETQ. The CDR3 covers 16 residues. Here the CDR3 reads CASSVGQPTRSTEAFF. Written as DNA, the CDR3 is TGCGCCAGCAGCGTGGGACAGCCAACGAGATCGACTGAAGCTTTCTTT. The whole variable domain, remainder taken from reference TRBV5-1 and TRBJ1-1, is KAGVTQTPRYLIKTRGQQVTLSCSPISGHRSVSWYQQTPGQGLQFLFEYFSETQRNKGNFPGRFSGRQFSNSRSEMNVSTLELGDSALYLCASSVGQPTRSTEAFFGQGTRLTVV.

This clonotype was counted only a few times. V gene TRBV12-3 or TRBV12-4 combines with J gene TRBJ1-5, with 10 nucleotides matching TRBD1. With V trimmed by 6 bases and J by 4 bases, 3 bases remained unmatched. The length of the CDR3 is 14 residues. CDR3 coding DNA: TGTGCCAGCAGCGAGGGACAGGGGAATCAGCCCCAGCATTTT. Protein sequence: CASSEGQGNQPQHF.

Remarks on this clonotype: Its ends do not fully match the called genes, so a read error is possible. The chain employs TRBV5-1 and TRBJ2-3; 15 bases are shared with TRBD2. This CDR3 contains 16 residues. CDR1 and CDR2 (germline): SGHRS, YFSETQ. CDR3 sequence (DNA): TGCCCCAGCAGCGCGGGACTAGCGGGAGGCGCAGATACGCAGTATTTT. It translates to CPSSAGLAGGADTQYF. Full variable domain (missing parts from reference TRBV5-1 and TRBJ2-3): KAGVTQTPRYLIKTRGQQVTLSCSPISGHRSVSWYQQTPGQGLQFLFEYFSETQRNKGNFPGRFSGRQFSNSRSEMNVSTLELGDSALYLCPSSAGLAGGADTQYFGPGTRLTVL.

On this clonotype itself: With a much larger clone just one base away, this may be a read error. V gene TRBV6-5 combines with J gene TRBJ2-1; 7 bases match TRBD2. This CDR3 has 15 residues. Germline loops: CDR1 MNHEY, CDR2 SVGAGI. The CDR3 region has the DNA TGTGTCAGCAGTTGGAGGGCGGGAGTAGGTAATGAGCAGTTCTTC. As protein: CVSSWRAGVGNEQFF.